What follows are 5 T cell receptor beta chains derived from one specimen sequenced in a study of regulatory T cells in long-lasting Graves disease. Building of the TCR beta libraries involved iRepertoire HTBI primers and Arm-PCR of CDR3 regions. One entry per CDR3 protein results from TCRdb running MiXCR on the multiplex PCR reads. The sample has about 440,000 distinct CDR3 sequences, 16% seen once. The time point was: newly diagnosed GD, antithyroid drugs for less than 3 months. Scientists built the TCR library using RNA that was extracted from PBMCs. The data were also submitted as part of a second study, on T cells in Graves' hyperthyroidism and ophthalmopathy.

The sample in question was peripheral blood mononuclear cells (PBMCs), obtained at new diagnosis, from a patient treated with antithyroid drugs. The receptors stem from a woman in her twenties or thirties with Graves disease.

This clonotype showed up just a few times. V is TRBV5-1 and J is TRBJ1-1, with 7 bases aligning to TRBD1. The CDR3 covers 14 residues. The ends lost 5 bases at V and 1 base at J; junction bases unmatched: 5. The germline CDR1 and CDR2 sequences are SGHRS and YFSETQ. The DNA of the CDR3 is TGCGCCAGCAGTAAATACAGGGGGAACACTGAAGCTTTCTTT. The encoded protein is CASSKYRGNTEAFF.

V usage is TRBV11-1 and J usage is TRBJ1-1; the D gene is possibly TRBD1 (5 bases). CDR1 is SGHAT, CDR2 FQDESV, per germline (reference sequence). The CDR3 is 13 residues long. The germline V and J ends were trimmed by 8 bases and 8 bases, with 18 bases remaining between them. The CDR3 reads CASASFRDLEAFF. The CDR3 nucleotides are TGTGCCAGCGCGTCTTTCCGGGACCTAGAAGCTTTCTTT.

In this sample, this clonotype turned up a few times. The chain combines TRBV6-2 or TRBV6-3 with TRBJ2-3, with TRBD1 identical over 7 bases. Germline V gene lookup returns CDR1 MNHEY and CDR2 SVGEGT. The V and J ends lost 5 bases and 4 bases, in that order; junction bases with no gene match: 6. This CDR3 is built from 14 residues. CDR3 protein: CASSEEGTADTQYF. The CDR3 DNA is TGTGCCAGCAGTGAAGAGGGGACAGCAGATACGCAGTATTTT.

The chain is built from TRBV28 and TRBJ2-2; 10 nucleotides match TRBD2. The trim removed 1 base at V and 6 bases at J, leaving 8 bases unmatched. The CDR3 contains 17 residues. Germline assignment: CDR1 MDHEN and CDR2 SYDVKM. This chain's CDR3 is CASSLSAGTSAAGELFF. The CDR3 nucleotides are TGTGCCAGCAGTTTATCGGCCGGGACTAGCGCCGCCGGGGAGCTGTTTTTT.

This clonotype was counted a few times. The gene calls are TRBV29-1 and TRBJ1-2; 9 positions match TRBD1. In germline, CDR1 is SQVTM, CDR2 ANQGSEA. Trimming cost V 2 bases and J 8 bases; bases outside gene matches: 6. The CDR3 contains 13 residues. The CDR3 region is CSVEWTGALGYTF. The CDR3 nucleotides read TGCAGCGTTGAATGGACAGGGGCATTGGGCTACACCTTC.